This TCR beta chain was documented in a study of blood T cell repertoires in COVID-19. Across the whole study: There were acute and convalescent COVID-19 samples, and they came from the United States, Italy and Spain. T cells, B-cell-depleted T cells, or PBMCs provided the cDNA or gDNA that served as material.

How the authors handled the data: Amplification of reference gene primers was used by the study to estimate nucleated cell counts. TCRdb keeps only in-frame clones here, not all; method: immunoSEQ multiplex PCR. That table supplies the V and J calls and clone size; D and trimming were determined from the DNA. The sample includes about 72,000 clones, 88% of them seen just once. J was trimmed by 0 bases and V by 7 bases; bases with no gene match: 7. The CDR3 sequence is 15 residues long. The V gene's germline CDR1 is SGDLS and CDR2 YYNGEE. The V gene is TRBV9, the J gene TRBJ1-5, with 7 bases that match TRBD1. The sequencing input was peripheral blood. This receptor was taken from a man aged 50 or older with acute or convalescent COVID-19. CDR3 in amino acids: CASSPGQISNQPQHF. CDR3 nucleotides: TGTGCCAGCTCTCCGGGACAGATTAGCAATCAGCCCCAGCATTTT.